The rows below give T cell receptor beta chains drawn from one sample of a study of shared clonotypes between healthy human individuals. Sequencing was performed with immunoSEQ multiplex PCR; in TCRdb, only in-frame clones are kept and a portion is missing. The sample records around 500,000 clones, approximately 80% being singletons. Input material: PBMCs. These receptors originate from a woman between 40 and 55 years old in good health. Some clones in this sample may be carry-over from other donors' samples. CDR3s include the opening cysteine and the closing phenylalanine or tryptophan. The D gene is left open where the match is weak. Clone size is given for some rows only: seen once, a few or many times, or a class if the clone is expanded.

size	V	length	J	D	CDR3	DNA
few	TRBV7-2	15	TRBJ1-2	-	CASSWGRTANYGYTF	TGTGCCAGCAGCTGGGGGCGGACAGCGAACTATGGCTACACCTTC
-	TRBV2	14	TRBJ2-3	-	CASSVDADTDTQYF	TGTGCCAGCAGTGTAGATGCGGACACAGATACGCAGTATTTT
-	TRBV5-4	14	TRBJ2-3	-	CASSLGLGVDTQYF	TGTGCCAGCAGCTTGGGCCTAGGAGTAGATACGCAGTATTTT
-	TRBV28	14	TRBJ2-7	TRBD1	CASSQRDRGSEQYF	TGTGCCAGCAGTCAGCGAGACAGGGGGAGCGAGCAGTACTTC
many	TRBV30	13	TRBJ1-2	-	CAWRQGNDYGYTF	TGTGCCTGGAGACAGGGCAATGACTATGGCTACACCTTC
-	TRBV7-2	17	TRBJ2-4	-	CASSLSLSLLAKNIQYF	TGTGCCAGCAGCTTAAGTCTATCCCTTCTAGCCAAAAACATTCAGTACTTC
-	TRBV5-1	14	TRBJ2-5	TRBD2	CASSYSGRRETQYF	TGCGCCAGCAGCTATAGCGGGAGGAGGGAGACCCAGTACTTC
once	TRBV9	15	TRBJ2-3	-	CASSVDVTSTDTQYF	TGTGCCAGCAGCGTAGACGTTACAAGCACAGATACGCAGTATTTT
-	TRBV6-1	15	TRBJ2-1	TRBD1	CASSVRQGSYNEQFF	TGTGCCAGCAGTGTCCGACAGGGCTCCTACAATGAGCAGTTCTTC
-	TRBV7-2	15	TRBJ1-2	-	CASSLARGAVEGYTF	TGTGCCAGCAGTCTAGCCCGGGGGGCTGTGGAGGGCTACACCTTC
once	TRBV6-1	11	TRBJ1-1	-	CASRELKPAFF	TGTGCCAGCAGGGAGTTAAAGCCTGCTTTCTTT
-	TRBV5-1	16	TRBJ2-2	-	CASSLQGFANTGELFF	TGCGCCAGCAGCCTACAGGGTTTCGCGAACACCGGGGAGCTGTTTTTT
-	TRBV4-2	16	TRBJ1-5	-	CASSQDRQGGNQPQHF	TGTGCCAGCAGCCAAGATAGGCAGGGCGGCAATCAGCCCCAGCATTTT
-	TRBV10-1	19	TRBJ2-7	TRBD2	CASSLLRTSGRSGSYEQYF	TGCGCCAGCAGCCTCTTACGGACTAGCGGGAGGAGCGGAAGCTACGAGCAGTACTTC
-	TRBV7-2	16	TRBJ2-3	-	CASSLSLAASTDTQYF	TGTGCCAGCAGCTTAAGCTTAGCGGCTAGCACAGATACGCAGTATTTT
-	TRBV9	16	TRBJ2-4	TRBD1	CASSQTGQGTKNIQYF	TGTGCCAGCAGCCAAACGGGACAGGGGACCAAAAACATTCAGTACTTC
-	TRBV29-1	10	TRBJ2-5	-	CSVESETQYF	TGCAGCGTTGAATCAGAGACCCAGTACTTC
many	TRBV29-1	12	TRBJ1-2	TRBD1	CSAQGGIYGYTF	TGCAGCGCCCAGGGGGGGATCTATGGCTACACCTTC
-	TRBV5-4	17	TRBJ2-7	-	CASKNWGAGGRSYEQYF	TGTGCCAGCAAAAATTGGGGGGCAGGGGGTAGATCCTACGAGCAGTACTTC
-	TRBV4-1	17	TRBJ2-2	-	CASSHAVGRARTGELFF	TGCGCCAGCAGCCATGCCGTTGGCAGGGCTAGAACCGGGGAGCTGTTTTTT
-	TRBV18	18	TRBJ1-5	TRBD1	CASSPGTGAGVSNQPQHF	TGTGCCAGCTCACCGGGGACAGGGGCTGGAGTGAGCAATCAGCCCCAGCATTTT
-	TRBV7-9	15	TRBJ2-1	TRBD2	CASNQGLAGGGEQFF	TGTGCCAGCAACCAGGGACTAGCGGGAGGGGGTGAGCAGTTCTTC
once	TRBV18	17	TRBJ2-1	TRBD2	CASSLPPGTSSYNEQFF	TGTGCCAGCTCACTACCACCCGGGACTAGCTCCTACAATGAGCAGTTCTTC
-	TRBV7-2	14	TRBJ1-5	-	CASSLDPFNQPQHF	TGTGCCAGCAGCTTAGACCCGTTCAATCAGCCCCAGCATTTT
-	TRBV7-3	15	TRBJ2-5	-	CASSWGGLVTETQYF	TGTGCCAGCAGCTGGGGCGGGCTAGTAACAGAGACCCAGTACTTC
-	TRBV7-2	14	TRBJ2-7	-	CASSQRTVSYEQYF	TGTGCCAGCAGCCAGCGGACGGTCTCCTACGAGCAGTACTTC
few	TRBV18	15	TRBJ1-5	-	CASSPQSGVNQPQHF	TGTGCCAGCTCGCCACAATCAGGGGTCAATCAGCCCCAGCATTTT
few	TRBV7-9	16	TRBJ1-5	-	CASSYGAPGGNQPQHF	TGTGCCAGCAGCTATGGGGCGCCGGGGGGCAATCAGCCCCAGCATTTT
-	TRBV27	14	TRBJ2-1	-	CASSWLVGNNEQFF	TGTGCCAGCAGTTGGCTAGTCGGGAACAATGAGCAGTTCTTC
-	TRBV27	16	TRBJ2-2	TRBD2	CASSDSRGGETGELFF	TGTGCCAGCAGTGATTCCCGGGGGGGTGAGACCGGGGAGCTGTTTTTT
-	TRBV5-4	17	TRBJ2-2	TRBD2	CASSWTSGRAYTGELFF	TGTGCCAGCAGCTGGACTAGCGGGAGGGCCTACACCGGGGAGCTGTTTTTT
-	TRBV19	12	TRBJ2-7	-	CASSGRLREQYF	TGTGCCAGTTCGGGACGCCTACGAGAGCAGTACTTC
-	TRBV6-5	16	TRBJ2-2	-	CASSYSIIGNTGELFF	TGTGCCAGCAGTTACTCGATTATAGGGAACACCGGGGAGCTGTTTTTT
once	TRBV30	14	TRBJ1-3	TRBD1	CAHRSRGDRNTIYF	TGTGCCCACCGCAGCAGGGGGGACAGGAACACCATATATTTT
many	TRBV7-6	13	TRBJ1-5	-	CASSLWGDQPQHF	TGTGCCAGCAGCTTATGGGGTGATCAGCCCCAGCATTTT